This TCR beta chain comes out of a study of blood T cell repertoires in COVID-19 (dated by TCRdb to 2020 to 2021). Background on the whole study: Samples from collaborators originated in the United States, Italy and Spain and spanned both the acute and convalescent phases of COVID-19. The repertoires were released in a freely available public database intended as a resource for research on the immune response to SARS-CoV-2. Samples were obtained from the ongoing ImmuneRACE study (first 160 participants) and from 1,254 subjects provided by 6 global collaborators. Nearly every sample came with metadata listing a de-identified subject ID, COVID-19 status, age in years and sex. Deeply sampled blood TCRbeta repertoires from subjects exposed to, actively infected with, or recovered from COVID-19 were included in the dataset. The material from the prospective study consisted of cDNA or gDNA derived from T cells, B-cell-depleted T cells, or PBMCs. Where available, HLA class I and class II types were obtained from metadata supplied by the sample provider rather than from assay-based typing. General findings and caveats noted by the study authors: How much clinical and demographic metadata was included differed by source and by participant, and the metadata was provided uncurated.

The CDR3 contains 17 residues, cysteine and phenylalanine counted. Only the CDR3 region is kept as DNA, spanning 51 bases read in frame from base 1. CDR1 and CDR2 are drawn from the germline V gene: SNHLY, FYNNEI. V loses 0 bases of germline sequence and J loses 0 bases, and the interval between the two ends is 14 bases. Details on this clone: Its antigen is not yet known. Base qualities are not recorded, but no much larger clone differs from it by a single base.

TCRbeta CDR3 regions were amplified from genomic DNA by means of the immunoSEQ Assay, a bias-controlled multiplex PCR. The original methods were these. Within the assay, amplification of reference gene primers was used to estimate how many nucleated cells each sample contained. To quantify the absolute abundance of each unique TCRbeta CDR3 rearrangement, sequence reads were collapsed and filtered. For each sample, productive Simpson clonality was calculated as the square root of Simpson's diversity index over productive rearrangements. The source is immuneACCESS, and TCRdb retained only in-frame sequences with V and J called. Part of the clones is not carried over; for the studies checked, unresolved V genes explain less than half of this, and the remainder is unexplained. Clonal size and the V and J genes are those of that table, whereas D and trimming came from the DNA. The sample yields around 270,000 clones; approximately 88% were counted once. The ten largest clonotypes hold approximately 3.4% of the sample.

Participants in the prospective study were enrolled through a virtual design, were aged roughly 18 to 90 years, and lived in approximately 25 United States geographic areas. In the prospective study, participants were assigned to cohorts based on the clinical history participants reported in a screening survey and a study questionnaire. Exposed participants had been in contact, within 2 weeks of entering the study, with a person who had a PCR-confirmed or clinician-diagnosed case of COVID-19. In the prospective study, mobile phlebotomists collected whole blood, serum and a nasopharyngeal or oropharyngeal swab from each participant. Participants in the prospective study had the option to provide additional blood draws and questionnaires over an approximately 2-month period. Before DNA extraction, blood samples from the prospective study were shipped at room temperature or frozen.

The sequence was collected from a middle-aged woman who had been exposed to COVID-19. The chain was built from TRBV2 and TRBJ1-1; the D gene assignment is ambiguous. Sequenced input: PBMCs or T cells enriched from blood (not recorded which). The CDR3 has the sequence CASSEAPPRVMNTEAFF. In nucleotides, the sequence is TGTGCCAGCAGTGAAGCGCCCCCCCGGGTGATGAACACTGAAGCTTTCTTT.